This T cell receptor beta chain was obtained from a study of vaccination and CD4 T cells after COVID-19. The wider study: Overlapping SARS-CoV-2, HCoV-NL63, HCoV-OC43 and HCoV-229E spike peptides were used to stimulate cells. Study-level results: In median terms, SARS-CoV-2-reactive clonotypes went from roughly 21 to 40, a nonsignificant rise.

With the Oncomine TCR Beta short-read assay, DNA from cultured CD4+ T cells was sequenced. Each CDR3 protein gets one entry after TCRdb re-called the PCR reads with MiXCR. This sample carries some 9,600 distinct CDR3 sequences, more than 20% of them seen once, and the ten largest clones take about a quarter. The CDR3 is 15 amino acids. Germline V CDR1 and CDR2: GTSNPN, SVGIG (reference sequence). J gave up 0 bases and V 3 bases, and 7 bases lay outside the gene matches. Points on this clonotype: Its antigen is as yet unknown.

Noted treatment: 10-day PBMC culture with coronavirus spike peptide pools or control peptides (ViraFEST assay). This receptor was identified in a human donor who received a COVID-19 vaccine. The source was CD4+ T cells from blood, cultured in vitro, collected before SARS-CoV-2 vaccination. V and J are TRBV30 and TRBJ1-2, with 7 bases matching TRBD1. The CDR3 DNA follows: TGTGCCTGGAGGGGGGACAGAGTAGCTAACTATGGCTACACCTTC. This gives the protein CAWRGDRVANYGYTF.